This is a list of T cell receptor beta chains from one sample in a study of T cell changes during pregnancy in multiple sclerosis. Data came from immunoSEQ multiplex PCR; TCRdb stores just in-frame clones and leaves some out. The sample records tens of thousands of clones, 92% being singletons. The sequences come from peripheral blood, collected in the second trimester of pregnancy. All receptors derive from a female donor in good health, enrolled as a control in a pregnancy study. The CDR3 runs from the conserved cysteine through the conserved F or W. The D gene is left open where the match is weak. Expanded clones are given a class, and other clones once, few, many or no size at all.

CASSPEIVGAYEQYF	TGTGCCAGCTCACCAGAGATCGTTGGTGCCTACGAGCAGTACTTC	15	TRBV18	NA	NA	TRBJ2-7
CASSLAKREQFF	TGTGCCAGCAGCTTGGCCAAGCGCGAGCAGTTCTTC	12	TRBV5-4	NA	NA	TRBJ2-1
CASRVDSILNEQFF	TGTGCCAGTCGTGTGGACAGTATCCTAAATGAGCAGTTCTTC	14	TRBV28	NA	once	TRBJ2-1
CASSLDVGGQGLYF	TGTGCCAGCAGCTTGGATGTTGGGGGCCAGGGGCTATATTTC	14	TRBV5-4	NA	NA	TRBJ2-7
CASSFRMIRDRALPREQYF	TGTGCCAGCAGCTTCCGGATGATTCGGGACAGGGCTCTTCCCCGCGAGCAGTACTTC	19	TRBV5-4	TRBD1	NA	TRBJ2-7
CASSDGGMNTEAFF	TGCGCCAGCAGTGACGGGGGGATGAACACTGAAGCTTTCTTT	14	TRBV10-1	NA	NA	TRBJ1-1
CASSLTGAPGELFF	TGTGCCAGCAGCTTAACGGGAGCACCCGGGGAGCTGTTTTTT	14	TRBV11-3	NA	NA	TRBJ2-2
CASSLREARYGYTF	TGTGCCAGCAGCTTAAGGGAGGCTCGGTATGGCTACACCTTC	14	TRBV7-2	NA	NA	TRBJ1-2
CASSNRVGSGTGDTQYF	TGTGCCAGTAGTAATAGGGTCGGTAGCGGGACGGGAGATACGCAGTATTTT	17	TRBV19	TRBD2	NA	TRBJ2-3
CASSSINRGSTDTQYF	TGTGCCAGTAGTTCCATCAATCGGGGGAGCACAGATACGCAGTATTTT	16	TRBV19	NA	NA	TRBJ2-3
CASSPRLLSSGSNTGELFF	TGTGCTAGCAGCCCCCGCCTCCTTTCTAGCGGATCGAACACCGGGGAGCTGTTTTTT	19	TRBV7-7	TRBD2	NA	TRBJ2-2
CASSVELAGGPNYNEQFF	TGTGCCAGCAGCGTAGAGCTAGCGGGAGGGCCTAACTACAATGAGCAGTTCTTC	18	TRBV9	TRBD2	NA	TRBJ2-1
CASRVPTANYGYTF	TGTGCCAGCAGGGTACCGACAGCAAACTATGGCTACACCTTC	14	TRBV28	NA	NA	TRBJ1-2
CAWGQGITNEKLFF	TGTGCCTGGGGACAGGGGATAACTAATGAAAAACTGTTTTTT	14	TRBV30	TRBD1	NA	TRBJ1-4
CASSVATQTSLTNEQFF	TGTGCCAGCAGCGTAGCGACCCAGACTAGTTTAACCAATGAGCAGTTCTTC	17	TRBV9	NA	NA	TRBJ2-1
CASSLAGDSYEQYF	TGTGCCAGCAGTCTAGCGGGGGATTCCTACGAGCAGTACTTC	14	TRBV28	TRBD2	NA	TRBJ2-7
CASSTGYGIGEQYF	TGTGCCAGCAGCACCGGGTATGGCATTGGCGAGCAGTACTTC	14	TRBV7-9	NA	NA	TRBJ2-7
CASKPGQGNYGYTF	TGTGCCAGCAAGCCGGGACAGGGAAACTATGGCTACACCTTC	14	TRBV7-2	TRBD1	NA	TRBJ1-2
CASSADSFSYEQYF	TGCGCCAGCAGTGCGGACTCCTTCTCCTACGAGCAGTACTTC	14	TRBV10-2	NA	NA	TRBJ2-7
CASSEGPWSNEQFF	TGTGCCAGCAGTGAAGGGCCTTGGAGCAATGAGCAGTTCTTC	14	TRBV6-1	NA	once	TRBJ2-1
CASRRVGPSNEKLFF	TGTGCCAGCAGGAGAGTGGGGCCATCTAATGAAAAACTGTTTTTT	15	TRBV6-5	NA	NA	TRBJ1-4
CASSSGGTRGYEQYF	TGTGCCAGCAGCTCGGGGGGGACCAGGGGTTACGAGCAGTACTTC	15	TRBV7-2	TRBD2	NA	TRBJ2-7
CSVVSWSGGNTGELFF	TGCAGCGTTGTTAGCTGGTCCGGGGGGAACACCGGGGAGCTGTTTTTT	16	TRBV29-1	NA	NA	TRBJ2-2
CATHGVEQPQHF	TGTGCCACCCACGGGGTAGAACAGCCCCAGCATTTT	12	TRBV6-6	NA	NA	TRBJ1-5
CASSFTSGQETQYF	TGTGCCAGCAGCTTCACTAGCGGCCAAGAGACCCAGTACTTC	14	TRBV7-2	TRBD2	NA	TRBJ2-5
CASSEGGLAPYNEQFF	TGTGCCAGCAGTGAAGGAGGACTAGCCCCCTACAATGAGCAGTTCTTC	16	TRBV6-1	TRBD2	NA	TRBJ2-1
CASSFKGDYSNQPQHF	TGTGCCAGCAGCTTCAAGGGGGACTATAGCAATCAGCCCCAGCATTTT	16	TRBV7-9	NA	once	TRBJ1-5
CASSDSGTGDWNEQYF	TGTGCCAGCTCCGATTCCGGGACAGGGGATTGGAACGAGCAGTACTTC	16	TRBV18	TRBD1	NA	TRBJ2-7
CAWSVQRGSSTGELFF	TGTGCCTGGAGTGTTCAACGCGGGTCGAGCACCGGGGAGCTGTTTTTT	16	TRBV30	NA	NA	TRBJ2-2
CASSPVAGAQDTQYF	TGTGCCAGCAGCCCGGTTGCAGGGGCCCAAGATACGCAGTATTTT	15	TRBV5-6	NA	NA	TRBJ2-3
CASSSFRGRPQHF	TGTGCCAGCAGCTCCTTCAGGGGGCGGCCCCAGCATTTT	13	TRBV7-8	TRBD1	medium-sized	TRBJ1-5